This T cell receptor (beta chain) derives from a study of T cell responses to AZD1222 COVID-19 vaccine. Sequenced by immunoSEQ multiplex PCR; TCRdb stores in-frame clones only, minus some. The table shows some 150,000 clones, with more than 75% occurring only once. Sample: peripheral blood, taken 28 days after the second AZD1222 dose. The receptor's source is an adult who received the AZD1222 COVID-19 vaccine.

As DNA, the CDR3 is TGTGCCATCAGCCCCGGGGTTGAGCAGTTCTTC. It is translated as CAISPGVEQFF. This chain joins TRBV10-3 and TRBJ2-1, with D possibly being TRBD2 (5 bases). V lost 6 bases to trimming and J lost 9 bases, with 9 bases between them. The germline CDR1 and CDR2 sequences are ENHRY and SYGVKD. This CDR3 has 11 amino acids.